This T cell receptor beta chain comes out of a study of T-cell reconstitution after alpha-beta-depleted transplantation in children. A library of TCRbeta sequences, prepared with unique molecular identifiers, was generated. Using its own MiXCR run on the PCR reads, TCRdb lists one record per CDR3 protein. The sample lists more than 200,000 distinct CDR3 sequences, roughly 9.1% occurring once. V was clipped by 4 bases and J by 4 bases; unmatched bases: 7. Per the germline V gene, CDR1 is DFQATT and CDR2 is SNEGSKA (reference sequence). This CDR3 contains 14 residues. This clonotype was recorded many times. The target antigen is unknown. Study-level results: There were some patients whose high TCRbeta diversity at day 60 came from surviving recipient T cells and thymic progenitors. In patients about two months after transplant, alpha-beta T cells reportedly arose from several hundred expanded graft clones. One year post-transplant, T-cell counts and diversity were largely derived from T cells produced anew.

This chain links TRBV20-1 with TRBJ2-3; TRBD1 agrees at 8 bases. Source: PBMCs, mostly from graft donor cells, taken 360 days after TCRalphabeta/CD19-depleted stem cell transplant. This TCR was sampled from a male patient aged 2-9 years who had a stem cell transplant for acute myeloid leukemia, so the T cells may come from the graft donor. CDR3 loop: CSATRQGKADTQYF. In nucleotides, the CDR3 is TGCAGTGCTACCAGACAGGGGAAGGCAGATACGCAGTATTTT.